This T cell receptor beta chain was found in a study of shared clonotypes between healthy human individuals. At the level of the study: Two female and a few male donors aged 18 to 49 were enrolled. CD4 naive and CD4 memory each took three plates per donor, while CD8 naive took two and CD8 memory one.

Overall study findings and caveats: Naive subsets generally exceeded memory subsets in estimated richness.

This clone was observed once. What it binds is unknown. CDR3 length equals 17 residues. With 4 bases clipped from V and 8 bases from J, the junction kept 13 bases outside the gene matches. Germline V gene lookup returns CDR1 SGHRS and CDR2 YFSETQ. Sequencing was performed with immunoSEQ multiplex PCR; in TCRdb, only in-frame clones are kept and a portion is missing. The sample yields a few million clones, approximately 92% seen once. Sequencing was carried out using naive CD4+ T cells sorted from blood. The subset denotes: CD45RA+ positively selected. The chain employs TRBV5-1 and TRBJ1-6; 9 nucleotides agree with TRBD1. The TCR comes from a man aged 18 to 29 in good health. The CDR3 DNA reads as TGCGCCAGCAGCCCAAGAACAGGGGGCGCATTTGATTCACCCCTCCACTTT. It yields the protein CASSPRTGGAFDSPLHF. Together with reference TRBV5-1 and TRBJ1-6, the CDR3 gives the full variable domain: KAGVTQTPRYLIKTRGQQVTLSCSPISGHRSVSWYQQTPGQGLQFLFEYFSETQRNKGNFPGRFSGRQFSNSRSEMNVSTLELGDSALYLCASSPRTGGAFDSPLHFGNGTRLTVT.